This T cell receptor beta chain was sequenced for a study of shared clonotypes between healthy human individuals. The J segment lost 8 bases and the V segment lost 0 bases, leaving 8 bases of the junction unmatched. Germline CDR1 is SGDLS and CDR2 is YYNGEE. This CDR3 spans 15 amino acids. TCRdb's copy holds only in-frame clones and misses some; the assay was immunoSEQ multiplex PCR. There are just over 2,000,000 clones in the sample; 85% to 95% occur only once, and around 1.1% lies in the top ten. The table lists this clone with a count of one. As defined, naive CD8 cells were CD45RO-negative and positively selected for CCR7, with terminally differentiated effector memory CD45RA+ cells excluded.

The sample consisted of naive CD8+ T cells sorted from blood. The rearrangement links TRBV9 to TRBJ2-1; 7 bases match TRBD2. This receptor was obtained from a man aged 18 to 29 in good health. The CDR3 nucleotides read TGTGCCAGCAGCGTAGGGGGAGGGATGGGCGATGAGCAGTTCTTC. It encodes CASSVGGGMGDEQFF.